Given below is one T cell receptor (beta chain) in context. Germline CDR1 is SQVTM and CDR2 is ANQGSEA. The CDR3 is 15 residues long. V was pared by 6 bases and J by 4 bases, with 18 bases between. This sample was included in a study of blood T cell repertoires in COVID-19. Study context: Sites across the United States, Italy and Spain contributed samples from acute and convalescent COVID-19. Sources were T cells, B-cell-depleted T cells, or PBMCs; the material itself was cDNA or gDNA.

Enrolment of Seattle patients took place during active infection, and they were followed longitudinally. Authors' data handling: Reference gene primer amplification in the assay estimated nucleated cell counts. Method: immunoSEQ multiplex PCR; TCRdb's copy keeps in-frame clones and lacks some. V, J and clone size derive from that table, while D and trimming were established from the DNA sequence. Of approximately 530,000 clones listed, roughly nine tenths were seen once; the top ten hold 7.5% to 9.5%. The sequenced sample consisted of peripheral blood. The TCR was taken from a woman aged 45-65 years with COVID-19, enrolled during active disease. J is TRBJ1-4 and V is TRBV29-1, with D possibly matching TRBD1 (5 bases). The chain's CDR3 is CSVAETASFNEKLFF. The CDR3 bases are TGCAGCGTGGCAGAGACAGCATCCTTTAATGAAAAACTGTTTTTT.